A selection of T cell receptor beta chains follows, all from one sample in a study of blood T cell repertoires in COVID-19. Produced via immunoSEQ multiplex PCR; TCRdb's table is partial and in-frame only. The sample contains 25,000 to 30,000 clones, 84% of which appear only once. Sample: peripheral blood. Receptor source: a woman over 75 with acute or convalescent COVID-19. Both conserved end residues are part of each CDR3. The D gene is left open where the match is weak.

v_gene: TRBV7-4
d_gene: -
j_gene: TRBJ2-4
CDR3nt: TGTGCCAGCAGCTTAGTACTAGCCAAAAACATTCAGTACTTC
CDR3aa: CASSLVLAKNIQYF

v_gene: TRBV9
d_gene: TRBD1
j_gene: TRBJ1-3
CDR3nt: TGTGCCAGCAGCTCCGGACAGGGTCTCTCTGGAAACACCATATATTTT
CDR3aa: CASSSGQGLSGNTIYF

v_gene: TRBV18
d_gene: TRBD1
j_gene: TRBJ1-1
CDR3nt: TGTGCCAGCTCACCAGCCGGGACAGGGGACACTGAAGCTTTCTTT
CDR3aa: CASSPAGTGDTEAFF

v_gene: TRBV30
d_gene: -
j_gene: TRBJ1-5
CDR3nt: TGTGCCTGGGACCGACAGGTTAGCAATCAGCCCCAGCATTTT
CDR3aa: CAWDRQVSNQPQHF

v_gene: TRBV9
d_gene: -
j_gene: TRBJ1-4
CDR3nt: TGTGCCAGCAGCGTAGACTCATACCCTAATGAAAAACTGTTTTTT
CDR3aa: CASSVDSYPNEKLFF

v_gene: TRBV19
d_gene: -
j_gene: TRBJ1-5
CDR3nt: TGTGCCAGTGTGGGAGGAGGGTATCCGAGCAATCAGCCCCAGCATTTT
CDR3aa: CASVGGGYPSNQPQHF

v_gene: TRBV6-2/TRBV6-3
d_gene: -
j_gene: TRBJ2-3
CDR3nt: TGTGCCAGCAGTTCTAGCGCCCTTTGGGATACGCAGTATTTT
CDR3aa: CASSSSALWDTQYF

v_gene: TRBV4-1
d_gene: TRBD1
j_gene: TRBJ1-1
CDR3nt: TGCGCCAGCAGCTCCCGGACAGGGCCCACTGAAGCTTTCTTT
CDR3aa: CASSSRTGPTEAFF

v_gene: TRBV6-5
d_gene: TRBD2
j_gene: TRBJ2-3
CDR3nt: TGTGCCAGCAGTTACTCGCCGGGACTAGCGTCAGATACGCAGTATTTT
CDR3aa: CASSYSPGLASDTQYF

v_gene: TRBV24-1
d_gene: -
j_gene: TRBJ2-7
CDR3nt: TGTGCCACCAGTGATTCGTCTACCGACTTTAGCCCCTACGAGCAGTACTTC
CDR3aa: CATSDSSTDFSPYEQYF

v_gene: TRBV2
d_gene: TRBD2
j_gene: TRBJ2-1
CDR3nt: TGTGCCAGCAGTGAAACGCGGGGGGTGGGGTTCTTC
CDR3aa: CASSETRGVGFF

v_gene: TRBV3-1/TRBV3-2
d_gene: -
j_gene: TRBJ1-2
CDR3nt: TGTGCCAGCAGCCCCCCCGAGACAGCCTATGGCTACACCTTC
CDR3aa: CASSPPETAYGYTF